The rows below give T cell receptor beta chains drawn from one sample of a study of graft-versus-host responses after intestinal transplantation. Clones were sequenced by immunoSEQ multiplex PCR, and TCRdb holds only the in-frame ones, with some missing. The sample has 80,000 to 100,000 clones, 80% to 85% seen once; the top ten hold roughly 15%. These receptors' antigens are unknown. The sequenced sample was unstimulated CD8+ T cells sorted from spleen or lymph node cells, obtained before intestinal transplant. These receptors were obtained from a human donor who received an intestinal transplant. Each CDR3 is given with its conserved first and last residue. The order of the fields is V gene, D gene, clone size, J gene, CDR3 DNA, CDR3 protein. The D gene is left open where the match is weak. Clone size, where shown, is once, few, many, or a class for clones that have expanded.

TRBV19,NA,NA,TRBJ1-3,TGTGCCAGTAGTATCCGGAACACCATATATTTT,CASSIRNTIYF
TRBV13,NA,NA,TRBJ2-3,TGTGCCAGCAGCTTAGCGAGGGCGGGAACGCCGCAGTATTTT,CASSLARAGTPQYF
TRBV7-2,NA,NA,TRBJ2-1,TGTGCCAGCAGCTCACCGGGGTACAATGAGCAGTTCTTC,CASSSPGYNEQFF
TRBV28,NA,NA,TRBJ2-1,TGTGCCAGCAGCCTTGGAGGGGCCAATGAGCAGTTCTTC,CASSLGGANEQFF
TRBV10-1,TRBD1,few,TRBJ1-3,TGCGCCGGGGACAGGGCGGCTGGAAACACCATATATTTT,CAGDRAAGNTIYF
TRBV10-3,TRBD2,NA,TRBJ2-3,TGTGCCATCAGCCGGACTAGCGAAGCAGCAAATACGCAGTATTTT,CAISRTSEAANTQYF
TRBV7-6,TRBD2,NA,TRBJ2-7,TGTGCCAGCAGCTTCGCGAGCCGGGGGGGGCAGCTCGAGCAGTACTTC,CASSFASRGGQLEQYF
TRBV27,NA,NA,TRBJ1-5,TGTGCCAGCAGTTGGGGGGGCGCGGATCAGCCCCAGCATTTT,CASSWGGADQPQHF
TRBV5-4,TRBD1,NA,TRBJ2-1,TGTGCCAGCAGCTTTCTACTGGACAGGGGCAATGAGCAGTTCTTC,CASSFLLDRGNEQFF
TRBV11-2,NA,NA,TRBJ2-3,TGTGCCAGCAGCTTAGATCCCGGGGGCCTTCACACAGATACGCAGTATTTT,CASSLDPGGLHTDTQYF
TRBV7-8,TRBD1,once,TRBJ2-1,TGTGCCAGCAGCTTAGTAGAGACAGGGTTTCGCAATGAGCAGTTCTTC,CASSLVETGFRNEQFF
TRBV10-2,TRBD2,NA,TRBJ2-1,TGCGCCAGCAGTGAGAGGGGCGGGAGGGCCTACAATGAGCAGTTCTTC,CASSERGGRAYNEQFF
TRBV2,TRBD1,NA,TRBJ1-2,TGTGCCAGCAGGGAAGGGACAGTTAACTATGGCTACACCTTC,CASREGTVNYGYTF
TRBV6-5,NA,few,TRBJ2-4,TGTGCCAGCAGTTACTTAGGTGGAGTTTCCAAAAACATTCAGTACTTC,CASSYLGGVSKNIQYF
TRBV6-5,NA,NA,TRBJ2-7,TGTGCCAGCAGTTACGGACAATCCTACGAGCAGTACTTC,CASSYGQSYEQYF
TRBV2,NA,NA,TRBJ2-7,TGTGCCAGCAGCCTTTACGAGCAGTACTTC,CASSLYEQYF
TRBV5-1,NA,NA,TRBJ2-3,TGCGCCAGCAGCTTGGAAGGGGCGAGTACAGATACGCAGTATTTT,CASSLEGASTDTQYF
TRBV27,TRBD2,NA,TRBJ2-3,TGTGCCAGCAGTTTAGCGGGAGGGCCAGATACGCAGTATTTT,CASSLAGGPDTQYF
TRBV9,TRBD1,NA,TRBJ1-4,TGTGCCAGCACGTCGGGACAGGGGAATGAAAAACTGTTTTTT,CASTSGQGNEKLFF
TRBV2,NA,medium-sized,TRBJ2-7,TGTGCCAGCAGTGAAGAAAACTTAGCTAGCTCCTACGAGCAGTACTTC,CASSEENLASSYEQYF
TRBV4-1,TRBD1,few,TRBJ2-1,TGCGCCAGCAGCAGGGACAGGGGGAATGAGCAGTTCTTC,CASSRDRGNEQFF
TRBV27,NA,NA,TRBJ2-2,TGTGCCAGCAGTTTCACTTCCCACACCGGGGAGCTGTTTTTT,CASSFTSHTGELFF
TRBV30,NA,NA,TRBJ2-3,TGTGCCTGGAAAATAGCGTATAGCACAGATACGCAGTATTTT,CAWKIAYSTDTQYF
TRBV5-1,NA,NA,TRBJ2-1,TGCGCCAGCTTAAGGACACCATCAAATGAGCAGTTCTTC,CASLRTPSNEQFF
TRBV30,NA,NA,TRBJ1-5,TGTGCCTGGAGTGTAAGAGGGACCGGTAGCAATCAGCCCCAGCATTTT,CAWSVRGTGSNQPQHF
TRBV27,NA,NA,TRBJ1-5,TGTGCCAGCAGTTTACAGGGGTGGGGCAATCAGCCCCAGCATTTT,CASSLQGWGNQPQHF
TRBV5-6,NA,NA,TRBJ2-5,TGTGCCAGCAGCTTGTCCGGGACTTTCGGGGAGACCCAGTACTTC,CASSLSGTFGETQYF
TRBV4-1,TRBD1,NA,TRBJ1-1,TGCGCCAGCAGCCAAGACAGGGGGTTGGGAACTGAAGCTTTCTTT,CASSQDRGLGTEAFF
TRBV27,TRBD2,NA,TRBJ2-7,TGTGCCAGCAGTTTAGGGGCTAGCGGGCACGAGCAGTACTTC,CASSLGASGHEQYF
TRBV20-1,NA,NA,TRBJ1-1,TGCAGTCCGGGACAGAACACTGAAGCTTTCTTT,CSPGQNTEAFF
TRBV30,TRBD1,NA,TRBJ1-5,TGTGCCTGGAGTGTACCGACAGGGAACAATCAGCCCCAGCATTTT,CAWSVPTGNNQPQHF
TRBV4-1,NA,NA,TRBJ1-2,TGCGCCAGCAGCCCCGGTGCAGGGGTAGCCTATGGCTACACCTTC,CASSPGAGVAYGYTF
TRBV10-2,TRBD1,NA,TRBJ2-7,TGCGCCAGCAGTGGGGTTCTGGACAGGTTCATTTACGAGCAGTACTTC,CASSGVLDRFIYEQYF
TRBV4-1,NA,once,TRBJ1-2,TGCGCCAGCAGCTCGGGGATCCAGAACCGAAAGACCTATGGCTACACCTTC,CASSSGIQNRKTYGYTF
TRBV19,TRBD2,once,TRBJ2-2,TGTGCCAGCTTTCGCGGGGGGCTGCTGAACACCGGGGAGCTGTTTTTT,CASFRGGLLNTGELFF
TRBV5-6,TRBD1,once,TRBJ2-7,TGTGCCAGCAGCTTGGGAGAGGGACAGGGGAGGTACGAGCAGTACTTC,CASSLGEGQGRYEQYF
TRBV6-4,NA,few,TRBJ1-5,TGTGCCAGCAGTGGGACAGCCAAGAATCAGCCCCAGCATTTT,CASSGTAKNQPQHF
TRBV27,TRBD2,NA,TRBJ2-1,TGTGCCAGCAGTTTGGCAGCGGGGGCCGTAGAGCAGTTCTTC,CASSLAAGAVEQFF
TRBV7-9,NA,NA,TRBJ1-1,TGTGCCAGCAGCTCCCCCAACACTGAAGCTTTCTTT,CASSSPNTEAFF
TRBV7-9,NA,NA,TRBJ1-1,TGCGCCAGCAGCTTACCGAGGGGAGTGAAGATGAACACTGAAGCTTTCTTT,CASSLPRGVKMNTEAFF
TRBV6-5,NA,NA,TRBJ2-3,TGTGCCAGCAGTGTTCTCGCTTCAGATACGCAGTATTTT,CASSVLASDTQYF
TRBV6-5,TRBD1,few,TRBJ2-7,TGTGCCAGCACCTCAACAGGGGGCTACGAGCAGTACTTC,CASTSTGGYEQYF
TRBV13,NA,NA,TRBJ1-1,TGTGCCAGCAGCTTTACAGGAGTTGAAGCTTTCTTT,CASSFTGVEAFF
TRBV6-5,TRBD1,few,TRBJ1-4,TGTGCCAGCAGCAAAGGACAGGAATCGGAAAAACTGTTTTTT,CASSKGQESEKLFF
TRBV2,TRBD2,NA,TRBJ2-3,TGTGCCAGCAGTGGAGGACTAGCGGGGGGGCCCCCAGATACGCAGTATTTT,CASSGGLAGGPPDTQYF
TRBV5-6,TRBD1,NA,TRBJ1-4,TGTGCCAGCAGCACCGGGACAGGGGATGAAAAACTGTTTTTT,CASSTGTGDEKLFF
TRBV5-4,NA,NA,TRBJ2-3,TGTGCCAGCAGCCGACGGCGTACATTCACAGATACGCAGTATTTT,CASSRRRTFTDTQYF
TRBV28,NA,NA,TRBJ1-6,TGTGCCAGCAGTTTGAGTGGGTCACCCCTCCACTTT,CASSLSGSPLHF
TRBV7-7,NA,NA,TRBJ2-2,TGTGCTAGCAGCCTCCTTGTGGGCAGGGGCGCTTGGGGCACCGGGGAGCTGTTTTTT,CASSLLVGRGAWGTGELFF
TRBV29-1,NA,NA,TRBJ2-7,TGCAGCGTTGAAGAGGAGGGAGACTCCTACGAGCAGTACTTC,CSVEEEGDSYEQYF
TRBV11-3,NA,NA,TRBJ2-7,TGTGCCAGCAGCTTTCAGCAGGTGGAGCAGTACTTC,CASSFQQVEQYF
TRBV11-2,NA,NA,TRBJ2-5,TGTGCCAGCAGTCAAGTGGAGACCCAGTACTTC,CASSQVETQYF
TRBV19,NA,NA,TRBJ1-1,TGTGCCAGTAGTATAGCCCTGAACACTGAAGCTTTCTTT,CASSIALNTEAFF
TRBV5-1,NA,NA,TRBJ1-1,TGCGCCAGCACCTCGGCAGGTTGGGGCACTGAAGCTTTCTTT,CASTSAGWGTEAFF
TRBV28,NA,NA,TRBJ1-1,TGTGCCAGCAGTTTTCCCGTGAACACTGAAGCTTTCTTT,CASSFPVNTEAFF
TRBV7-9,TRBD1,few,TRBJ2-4,TGTGCCAGCGCAGGGGGCGCGTCCAACATTCAGTACTTC,CASAGGASNIQYF